The 13 T cell receptor beta chains listed next were all sequenced from one sample in a study of OX40 agonist ivuxolimab in advanced cancers. Produced via immunoSEQ multiplex PCR; TCRdb's table is partial and in-frame only. The sample yields approximately 60,000 clones, less than 95% seen once. The source was CD4+ or CD8+ T cells sorted from blood, collected in a trial of the OX40 agonist ivuxolimab. These TCRs come from an adult with an advanced solid tumor such as melanoma, head and neck, liver or kidney cancer.

This chain connects TRBV14 to TRBJ2-1; 14 nucleotides match TRBD2. The CDR3 spans 16 residues. Germline-derived CDR1 and CDR2 are SGHDN and FVKESK. Trimming removed 4 bases from V and 8 bases from J; junction bases left unmatched: 7. CDR3 nucleotide sequence: TGTGCCAGCAGCCTTCGACTAGCGGGAGGGCAGGATGAGCAGTTCTTC. This translates into CASSLRLAGGQDEQFF.

The chain has TRBV10-1 and TRBJ1-5; D unclear. The CDR3 runs to 13 residues. Trimming pared 4 bases from V and 2 bases from J, leaving 6 bases between. Per the germline V gene, CDR1 is WNHNN and CDR2 is SYGVQD (reference sequence). CDR3 coding DNA: TGCGCCAGCAGTGGGGGAGGCAATCAGCCCCAGCATTTT. Its protein is CASSGGGNQPQHF.

The CDR3 DNA reads as TGTGCCAGCAGTGAAGACCCTGGGGGCACAGATACGCAGTATTTT. Translation gives CASSEDPGGTDTQYF. This chain joins TRBV2 and TRBJ2-3; D is unresolved. The CDR3 length is 15 residues. V was shortened by 1 base and J by 1 base, with 9 bases between the two germline ends. Germline values: CDR1 SNHLY, CDR2 FYNNEI.

This clone was detected a few times. The same CDR3 also results from other DNA sequences found in this sample. The chain has TRBV27 and TRBJ2-7; D assignment may be TRBD1 or TRBD2 (5 bases each). V lost 3 bases and J lost 3, with 9 bases in between. CDR1 and CDR2 (germline): MNHEY, SMNVEV (reference sequence). This CDR3 has 13 residues. CDR3 in DNA: TGTGCCAGCAGTTTTTCTGGGGGCTACGAGCAGTACTTC. It specifies CASSFSGGYEQYF.

The chain links TRBV29-1 to TRBJ2-7, with 9 bases identical to TRBD2. V lost 6 bases to trimming and J lost 3 bases; unmatched junction nucleotides: 9. The CDR3 is 14 amino acids. Looked up from germline, CDR1 is SQVTM and CDR2 is ANQGSEA. CDR3 DNA sequence: TGCAGCGTCCGGGTAGCGGGAGAGTACTACGAGCAGTACTTC. This gives the protein CSVRVAGEYYEQYF.

The genes are TRBV2 and TRBJ1-5, with D possibly being TRBD1 (5 bases). V shed 1 base and J shed 4 bases, with 14 bases lying between them. The CDR3 totals 16 residues. Germline CDR1 and CDR2: SNHLY and FYNNEI. The CDR3, as DNA: TGTGCCAGCAGTGAAGGCAGGGTATACGAGAATCAGCCCCAGCATTTT. Translated: CASSEGRVYENQPQHF.

By sample share, this clone is medium-sized. V usage is TRBV6-5 and J usage is TRBJ1-2; D is ambiguous. The V end was cut by 6 bases, the J end by 7 bases, with 9 bases between. Per germline, CDR1 MNHEY and CDR2 SVGAGI. The CDR3 runs 11 residues. CDR3 nucleotide sequence: TGTGCCAGCAGCCGAGGTGTTGGCTACACCTTC. Its protein product is CASSRGVGYTF.

The rearrangement links TRBV5-4 to TRBJ2-7, with unresolved D. The CDR3 totals 11 residues. CDR1 and CDR2 from the germline V gene are SGHNT and YYREEE (reference sequence). Trimming took 4 bases from V and 3 from J, leaving 5 bases between them. CDR3 nucleotide sequence: TGTGCCAGCAGCGGTAACTACGAGCAGTACTTC. It encodes CASSGNYEQYF.

The genes are TRBV5-4 and TRBJ1-3; 10 bases line up with TRBD1. Trimming took 3 bases from V and 3 from J; bases not matched to a gene: 6. Germline CDR1 and CDR2: SGHNT and YYREEE (reference sequence). The CDR3 is 16 amino acids. Here the CDR3 DNA reads TGTGCCAGCAGCTCGAGGACAGGGGGAAGTGGAAACACCATATATTTT. Translating gives CASSSRTGGSGNTIYF.

The chain recombines TRBV28 with TRBJ2-3; 7 bases agree with TRBD1. The CDR3 has 15 amino acids. The V segment lost 5 bases and the J segment 2 bases; nucleotides outside the gene matches: 7. The germline CDR1 and CDR2 sequences are MDHEN and SYDVKM. The CDR3: CASSPQTGSTDTQYF. The DNA for the CDR3 is TGTGCCAGCAGTCCCCAGACAGGGTCCACAGATACGCAGTATTTT.

Worth noting for this clone: One end of the junction does not line up with germline, which may come from a read error. The chain links TRBV15 to TRBJ1-2; a possible D gene is TRBD1 (5 bases). This CDR3 is built from 15 residues. Germline V gene sequence: CDR1 LNHNV, CDR2 YYDKDF (reference sequence). CDR3 nucleotides: TGTGCCACCGGCAGAGATCGGGGACCGATCTATGGCTACACCTTC. This codes for CATGRDRGPIYGYTF.

The V and J genes are TRBV27 and TRBJ2-2, with 8 bases aligning to TRBD2. Germline CDR1 is MNHEY and CDR2 is SMNVEV (reference sequence). J was trimmed by 3 bases and V by 6 bases; bases with no gene match: 6. CDR3 size: 15 residues. The CDR3 reads CASRLTLADTGELFF. CDR3 DNA sequence: TGTGCCAGCAGACTAACACTAGCGGACACCGGGGAGCTGTTTTTT.

This rearrangement joins TRBV5-6 to TRBJ1-2; D gene unclear. The ends were cut back, 6 bases at V and 10 bases at J, with 19 bases in the middle. Looked up from germline, CDR1 is SGHDT and CDR2 is YYEEEE. This CDR3 spans 13 amino acids. The CDR3, as DNA: TGTGCCAGCAAGGCGGACGGAACGGATGACTACACCTTC. Protein sequence: CASKADGTDDYTF.